Below are 22 T cell receptor beta chains sequenced from a single sample in a study of vaccination effects on CD4 cells after COVID-19. Profiling relied on immunoSEQ multiplex PCR, and the TCRdb table lists in-frame clones only, not all of them. The data contain roughly 36,000 clones, under 85% of them singletons. These receptors have no known antigen. The authors isolated CD4+ T cells after nine to eleven days of culture. The sample was CD4+ T cells from PBMCs cultured without peptide, taken before COVID-19 vaccination. The receptors come from a human donor who received a COVID-19 vaccine.

CDR3 DNA sequence: TGTGCCAGCGGCCCCGGGGCGTTGGAGACCCAGTACTTC. The encoded protein is CASGPGALETQYF. The chain has TRBV9 and TRBJ2-5; tentatively, D is TRBD1 or TRBD2 (5 bases each). V lost 7 bases and J 5 bases, leaving 15 bases between the germline ends. CDR3 size: 13 residues. Germline loops: CDR1 SGDLS, CDR2 YYNGEE.

The chain has TRBV4-2 and TRBJ2-2; 13 bases align to TRBD2. Germline values: CDR1 LGHNA, CDR2 YNFKEQ. J gave up 6 bases and V 4 bases, and 8 bases lay outside the gene matches. This CDR3 region has 17 residues. For the CDR3, the DNA is TGTGCCAGCAGCCCCCGGACTAGCGGGAGCAACCCCGGGGAGCTGTTTTTT. As protein: CASSPRTSGSNPGELFF.

The genes are TRBV6-5 and TRBJ2-2; 7 positions agree with TRBD1. V was pared by 5 bases and J by 1 base, with 1 base of the junction left unmatched. The CDR3 runs to 14 residues. Germline lookup yields CDR1 MNHEY and CDR2 SVGAGI. This CDR3 reads CASSRTGNTGELFF. The CDR3 region has the DNA TGTGCCAGCAGTAGGACAGGGAACACCGGGGAGCTGTTTTTT.

The chain carries TRBV4-1 and TRBJ2-4; possible D gene TRBD1, 5 bases. Germline CDR1 MGHRA, CDR2 YSYEKL. V lost 4 bases and J 0 bases, leaving 10 bases between the germline ends. The CDR3 contains 15 residues. CDR3 in amino acids: CASSRTLLAKNIQYF. CDR3 in DNA: TGCGCCAGCAGCCGGACACTTTTAGCCAAAAACATTCAGTACTTC.

The V gene is TRBV3-1 (or the pseudogene TRBV3-2), the J gene TRBJ1-4, with a weak D call TRBD1 (6 bases). CDR3 size: 17 residues. Germline V CDR1 and CDR2: LGHDT, YNNKEL (reference sequence). V lost 0 bases, J lost 8 bases, and 19 bases lay in between. The CDR3 DNA reads TGTGCCAGCAGCCAAGATAGAATGGGGGGCGGGGACGAAAAACTGTTTTTT. Its protein is CASSQDRMGGGDEKLFF.

This rearrangement joins TRBV7-8 to TRBJ1-1; 8 bases line up with TRBD1. The CDR3 length is 15 residues. CDR1 SGHVS and CDR2 FQNEAQ come from the germline V gene. V gave up 2 bases and J gave up 1 base; unmatched junction bases: 3. The CDR3 region has the DNA TGTGCCAGCAGCTTATTGGACAGGGCGAACACTGAAGCTTTCTTT. This sequence encodes CASSLLDRANTEAFF.

V gene TRBV2 combines with J gene TRBJ1-1; 9 nucleotides align to TRBD1. Germline values: CDR1 SNHLY, CDR2 FYNNEI. Germline trimming cut 4 bases from V and 1 base from J; bases unmatched to any gene: 7. The CDR3 has 16 amino acids. Here the CDR3 reads CASSGGTGLPNTEAFF. For the CDR3, the DNA is TGTGCCAGCAGTGGCGGGACAGGGCTCCCGAACACTGAAGCTTTCTTT. Variable domain in full (rest from reference TRBV2 and TRBJ1-1): EPEVTQTPSHQVTQMGQEVILRCVPISNHLYFYWYRQILGQKVEFLVSFYNNEISEKSEIFDDQFSVERPDGSNFTLKIRSTKLEDSAMYFCASSGGTGLPNTEAFFGQGTRLTVV.

V is TRBV5-1 and J is TRBJ2-7; 9 bases line up with TRBD1. The length of the CDR3 is 14 residues. The V gene's germline CDR1 is SGHRS and CDR2 YFSETQ. After removal of 6 bases from V and 4 bases from J, the junction contained 8 bases not matched to a gene. The CDR3 DNA sequence: TGCGCCAGCATGCTGGGACAGGGATCTTACGAGCAGTACTTC. Translation gives CASMLGQGSYEQYF.

In its sample, this clone was seen once. J is TRBJ2-7 and V is TRBV4-2; TRBD2 matches 10 bases. Looked up from germline, CDR1 is LGHNA and CDR2 is YNFKEQ. The junction had 11 bases not matched to a gene; V was cut back by 4 bases and J by 8 bases. The CDR3 is 15 amino acids. The CDR3 protein is CASSPGLADPTKQYF. DNA for the CDR3: TGTGCCAGCAGCCCCGGACTAGCGGATCCTACGAAGCAGTACTTC.

This sequence joins TRBV6-5 and TRBJ2-4; 7 bases map to TRBD2. Looked up from germline, CDR1 is MNHEY and CDR2 is SVGAGI. V trimming: 7 bases; J trimming: 8 bases; junction bases outside the gene matches: 14. The CDR3 totals 15 residues. The CDR3 DNA is TGTGCCAGCACTAGAAGCGGGGCGCCTAGGGACATTCAGTACTTC. This gives the protein CASTRSGAPRDIQYF.

The J gene is TRBJ1-1, the V gene TRBV4-3; maybe TRBD1 (6 bases). V lost 4 bases and J lost 0, with 9 bases in between. Germline V gives CDR1 LGHNA, CDR2 YSLEER. The CDR3 loop spans 14 amino acids. The CDR3: CASSLQGMNTEAFF. The CDR3 nucleotides read TGCGCCAGCAGCCTACAGGGTATGAACACTGAAGCTTTCTTT.

This sequence joins TRBV6-5 and TRBJ1-1; D is uncertain. Deletions cut 11 bases from V and 5 bases from J, with 15 bases between. Germline V gives CDR1 MNHEY, CDR2 SVGAGI. The CDR3 totals 12 residues. The CDR3 sequence is CAADPVITEAFF. CDR3 DNA sequence: TGTGCCGCGGACCCAGTTATAACTGAAGCTTTCTTT.

The J gene is TRBJ1-2, the V gene TRBV4-2; 7 bases line up with TRBD1. CDR1 is LGHNA, CDR2 YNFKEQ, per germline. Trimming cost V 5 bases and J 4 bases; bases outside gene matches: 4. The CDR3 is 13 amino acids. CDR3 bases: TGTGCCAGCAGCTTCCGGGACAGCTATGGCTACACCTTC. The encoded protein is CASSFRDSYGYTF.

The chain has TRBV7-9 and TRBJ2-1, with TRBD2 identical over 15 bases. The germline CDR1 and CDR2 sequences are SEHNR and FQNEAQ (reference sequence). The J segment lost 4 bases and the V segment lost 6 bases, leaving 7 bases of the junction unmatched. The CDR3 runs 17 residues. The CDR3 DNA is TGTGCCAGCAGTTTCATCGGACTAGCGGGGGGGTACAATGAGCAGTTCTTC. It translates to CASSFIGLAGGYNEQFF.

The genes are TRBV18 and TRBJ2-2; D gene unclear. Germline V gene sequence: CDR1 KGHSH, CDR2 LQKENI. This CDR3 is 15 amino acids long. Trimming left V 4 bases short and J 0 bases short, with 9 bases between. CDR3 loop: CASSLLTSNTGELFF. The CDR3 DNA reads TGTGCCAGCTCACTTCTGACATCGAACACCGGGGAGCTGTTTTTT. The whole variable domain, filled in from reference TRBV18 and TRBJ2-2, reads NAGVMQNPRHLVRRRGQEARLRCSPMKGHSHVYWYRQLPEEGLKFMVYLQKENIIDESGMPKERFSAEFPKEGPSILRIQQVVRGDSAAYFCASSLLTSNTGELFFGEGSRLTVL.

The rearrangement uses TRBV5-4 and TRBJ2-5; 7 bases fit TRBD1. CDR1 is SGHNT and CDR2 is YYREEE in the germline V gene (reference sequence). V shed 2 bases, J shed 12 bases, and the junction held 10 bases outside the gene matches. This CDR3 is 13 amino acids long. In DNA form, the CDR3 reads TGTGCCAGCAGCTTATCTACCATCCAGGGGGAGTACTTC. Translation gives CASSLSTIQGEYF.

The chain has TRBV28 and TRBJ1-2; 9 bases match TRBD1. Looked up from germline, CDR1 is MDHEN and CDR2 is SYDVKM. V dropped 6 bases and J dropped 0; count of bases not matched to a gene: 8. The CDR3 has 16 residues. CDR3 protein: CASSTGTGPSNYGYTF. The CDR3 DNA follows: TGTGCCAGCAGCACCGGGACAGGGCCTTCTAACTATGGCTACACCTTC.

V gene TRBV27 combines with J gene TRBJ2-7; maybe TRBD2 (5 bases). This CDR3 has 11 residues. Between the trimmed V and J ends, which lost 7 bases and 6 bases, there was a span of 10 bases. Per the germline V gene, CDR1 is MNHEY and CDR2 is SMNVEV (reference sequence). Here the CDR3 reads CASKSGGEQYF. In nucleotides, the CDR3 is TGTGCCAGCAAGTCAGGAGGCGAGCAGTACTTC.

This rearrangement joins TRBV9 to TRBJ2-3; 8 nucleotides agree with TRBD2. CDR3 length: 15 amino acids. Germline values: CDR1 SGDLS, CDR2 YYNGEE. The trim removed 4 bases at V and 6 bases at J, leaving 10 bases unmatched. CDR3 DNA: TGTGCCAGCAGCTCCGGAGGTAGCGGGACGGATACGCAGTATTTT. This encodes CASSSGGSGTDTQYF.

This sequence joins TRBV7-2 and TRBJ1-5; possibly TRBD1 for D (5 bases). The V end lost 1 base, the J end lost 6 bases, and 13 bases lay between the germline ends. The germline gives CDR1 SGHTA, CDR2 FQGNSA. The CDR3 is made up of 15 amino acids. CDR3 DNA sequence: TGTGCCAGCAGCTTAGGGCAATTGGGGGGTCAGCCCCAGCATTTT. This translates into CASSLGQLGGQPQHF.

DNA of the CDR3: TGTGCCAGCAGCTTGACAGGGCGTGACTATGGCTACACCTTC. It is translated as CASSLTGRDYGYTF. The chain is built from TRBV5-6 and TRBJ1-2; a possible D gene is TRBD1 (6 bases). CDR3 length: 14 residues. Germline V gene data show CDR1 as SGHDT and CDR2 as YYEEEE. Trimming took 1 base from V and 3 from J, leaving 10 bases between them.

The gene calls are TRBV24-1 and TRBJ2-1, with D possibly TRBD1 on 5 matching bases. This CDR3 region has 15 residues. Trimming left V 1 base short and J 5 bases short, with 11 bases between. Germline assignment: CDR1 KGHDR and CDR2 SFDVKD. This CDR3 is CATSDFRVWDNEQFF. The CDR3 DNA follows: TGTGCCACCAGTGATTTCAGGGTTTGGGACAATGAGCAGTTCTTC.